One and the same sample provided the 14 T cell receptor beta chains below, sequenced in a study of blood T cell repertoires in COVID-19. Assay used: immunoSEQ multiplex PCR; TCRdb lists only in-frame clones, some missing. The data contain about 210,000 clones, roughly 85% of them singletons. Sequencing was done on a sample of peripheral blood. All receptors derive from a woman aged 40 to 49 with active or convalescent COVID-19.

The chain employs TRBV18 and TRBJ1-6; D call uncertain. Trimming removed 4 bases from V and 5 bases from J, with 3 bases in between. Germline V gives CDR1 KGHSH, CDR2 LQKENI. This CDR3 is 12 amino acids long. In DNA form, the CDR3 reads TGTGCCAGCTCACTCGATAATTCACCCCTCCACTTT. Its translation is CASSLDNSPLHF.

With respect to this clone: The sample contains more than one DNA sequence encoding this CDR3. The V call is TRBV19, the J call TRBJ2-7; 9 bases map to TRBD1. The CDR3 contains 14 residues. Germline V gene data show CDR1 as LNHDA and CDR2 as SQIVND (reference sequence). V shed 5 bases, J shed 1 base, and the junction held 3 bases outside the gene matches. CDR3 sequence: CASSPGTGSYEQYF. The CDR3 bases are TGTGCCAGTAGTCCCGGGACAGGGTCCTACGAGCAGTACTTC. The whole variable domain, remainder taken from reference TRBV19 and TRBJ2-7, is DGGITQSPKYLFRKEGQNVTLSCEQNLNHDAMYWYRQDPGQGLRLIYYSQIVNDFQKGDIAEGYSVSREKKESFPLTVTSAQKNPTAFYLCASSPGTGSYEQYFGPGTRLTVT.

The J gene is TRBJ1-2, the V gene TRBV6-1; no clear D. Germline V gene sequence: CDR1 MNHNS, CDR2 SASEGT. Deletions cut 6 bases from V and 6 bases from J, with 14 bases between. The CDR3 runs to 13 residues. The CDR3 nucleotides read TGTGCCAGCAGAGGAGGGATAGGCGATGGCTACACCTTC. It translates to CASRGGIGDGYTF.

The rearrangement uses TRBV5-1 and TRBJ1-3, with D perhaps matching TRBD1 (6 bases). The germline gives CDR1 SGHRS, CDR2 YFSETQ. The CDR3 contains 16 residues. The ends were cut back, 4 bases at V and 0 bases at J, with 14 bases in the middle. CDR3 bases: TGCGCCAGCAGCCGTTCTGGACAGTACTCTGGAAACACCATATATTTT. Translating it yields CASSRSGQYSGNTIYF.

The chain links TRBV19 to TRBJ1-5, with 8 nucleotides matching TRBD1. Losses at the gene ends were 1 base for V and 4 bases for J; bases not matched to a gene: 9. This CDR3 comprises 17 residues. The germline V gene encodes CDR1 LNHDA and CDR2 SQIVND (reference sequence). CDR3 residues: CASSIGGGQGANQPQHF. For the CDR3, the DNA is TGTGCCAGTAGTATAGGGGGTGGACAGGGTGCAAATCAGCCCCAGCATTTT.

The chain couples TRBV27 to TRBJ2-7; TRBD1 might be the D (5 bases). The germline V gene has CDR1 MNHEY and CDR2 SMNVEV (reference sequence). The CDR3 is made up of 14 amino acids. V gave up 0 bases and J gave up 4 bases, with 10 bases separating them. The CDR3 loop reads CASSLSVRGYEQYF. The CDR3 DNA reads TGTGCCAGCAGTTTATCAGTTAGGGGTTACGAGCAGTACTTC.

The V call is TRBV18, the J call TRBJ2-1; TRBD1 aligns across 7 bases. Germline CDR1 KGHSH, CDR2 LQKENI. The CDR3 totals 16 residues. With V trimmed by 0 bases and J by 6 bases, 8 bases remained unmatched. CDR3 in amino acids: CASSPPGQKVPNEQFF. The CDR3 DNA reads TGTGCCAGCTCACCACCGGGACAGAAAGTCCCCAATGAGCAGTTCTTC.

Comment on this clone: The same CDR3 can be traced to other DNA sequences in this sample. The chain has TRBV9 and TRBJ2-6; 8 bases agree with TRBD2. Trimming took 10 bases from V and 4 from J; bases not matched to a gene: 13. The CDR3 is 16 residues long. CDR1 is SGDLS, CDR2 YYNGEE, per germline. CDR3 region: CARRGGAGAGANVLTF. CDR3 coding DNA: TGTGCCCGCCGGGGGGGGGCGGGGGCCGGGGCCAACGTCCTGACTTTC.

This clone was counted a few times. The chain links TRBV4-3 to TRBJ2-3; TRBD1 matches at 8 bases. Trimming cost V 0 bases and J 6 bases; bases outside gene matches: 11. Germline CDR1 is LGHNA and CDR2 is YSLEER. CDR3 size: 17 residues. The CDR3 DNA reads as TGCGCCAGCAGCCAAGATTGGGCCAGGGGGCCCTGGGATACGCAGTATTTT. This translates into CASSQDWARGPWDTQYF.

CDR3 sequence: CASSANPGQQETQYF. Written as DNA, the CDR3 is TGTGCCAGCAGTGCCAATCCCGGACAGCAAGAGACCCAGTACTTC. This chain connects TRBV2 to TRBJ2-5, with D tentatively TRBD1 (6 bases). The CDR3 is 15 residues long. Trimming cost V 4 bases and J 2 bases, with 14 bases left between them. The germline V gene encodes CDR1 SNHLY and CDR2 FYNNEI.

The genes are TRBV3-1 (or the pseudogene TRBV3-2) and TRBJ2-7; 12 bases map to TRBD2. The V gene's germline CDR1 is LGHDT and CDR2 YNNKEL (reference sequence). This CDR3 is 14 amino acids long. J gave up 3 bases and V 5 bases, and 2 bases lay outside the gene matches. The CDR3 spells CASSASGRGYEQYF. For the CDR3, the DNA is TGTGCCAGCAGCGCTAGCGGGAGGGGCTACGAGCAGTACTTC.

The V gene is TRBV7-3, the J gene TRBJ2-1; a possible D gene is TRBD1 (6 bases). The germline V gene has CDR1 SGHTA and CDR2 FQGTGA. CDR3 size: 14 residues. V gave up 0 bases and J gave up 8 bases, with 11 bases separating them. The CDR3 protein is CASSLTGAVHEQFF. In DNA, the CDR3 is TGTGCCAGCAGCTTAACGGGGGCGGTCCATGAGCAGTTCTTC.

The chain combines TRBV5-1 with TRBJ1-2; tentatively, D is TRBD1 (5 bases). The CDR3 is 15 amino acids. Germline values: CDR1 SGHRS, CDR2 YFSETQ. V lost 1 base, J lost 0 bases, and 10 bases lay in between. CDR3 nucleotides: TGCGCCAGCAGCTTGTCAGGGATTCCTAACTATGGCTACACCTTC. The encoded protein is CASSLSGIPNYGYTF.

The rearrangement joins TRBV30 to TRBJ2-2, with 7 bases identical to TRBD2. J was trimmed by 6 bases and V by 5 bases; bases with no gene match: 12. CDR3 length: 15 amino acids. Germline V lookup: CDR1 GTSNPN, CDR2 SVGIG (reference sequence). The CDR3 here is CAWDTGGVAAGELFF. For the CDR3, the DNA is TGTGCCTGGGACACGGGGGGAGTGGCGGCCGGGGAGCTGTTTTTT.